A selection of T cell receptor beta chains follows, all from one sample in a study of shared clonotypes between healthy human individuals. TCRdb keeps only in-frame clones here, not all; method: immunoSEQ multiplex PCR. The sample includes some 2.1 million clones, 85% to 95% seen only once; the top ten take 0.13%. The sample was naive CD4+ T cells sorted from blood. All receptors come from a man younger than 30 in good health. Both conserved end residues are part of each CDR3. D genes are given only for firm matches.

d_gene	j_gene	v_gene	CDR3nt	CDR3aa
.	TRBJ2-4	TRBV6-6	TGTGCCAGCAGTTACCTAAGCTCAGCCAAAAACATTCAGTACTTC	CASSYLSSAKNIQYF
.	TRBJ1-1	TRBV30	TGTGCCTGGAGTGGGGGTCGGGGGGAAGCTTTCTTT	CAWSGGRGEAFF
.	TRBJ1-1	TRBV6-4	TGTGCCAGCAAACTGGACAGTAACACTGAAGCTTTCTTT	CASKLDSNTEAFF
.	TRBJ2-3	TRBV5-4	TGTGCCAGCAGCCCGGACTCGTGGGAACCGGCTGGCACAGATACGCAGTATTTT	CASSPDSWEPAGTDTQYF
.	TRBJ2-1	TRBV6-5	TGTGCCAGCAGCTGGGGGTCCTACAATGAGCAGTTCTTC	CASSWGSYNEQFF
.	TRBJ1-3	TRBV5-1	TGCGCCAGCAGCTTGGAGTGGGCGAGCGGAAACACCATATATTTT	CASSLEWASGNTIYF
.	TRBJ1-6	TRBV7-9	TGTGCCATCCCAGGGACCGCCAGCCCCGGGGGTTCACCCCTCCACTTT	CAIPGTASPGGSPLHF
.	TRBJ1-4	TRBV7-9	TGTGCCAGCAGCTTTGGACGTTCAACTAATGAAAAACTGTTTTTT	CASSFGRSTNEKLFF
.	TRBJ1-2	TRBV5-6	TGTGCCAGCAGCTTGGACTGGAGGGGGGAAATCGACTATGGCTACACCTTC	CASSLDWRGEIDYGYTF
.	TRBJ1-2	TRBV6-4	TGTGCCAGCAGTGACCATCAGGCGGCTCCTAACTATGGCTACACCTTC	CASSDHQAAPNYGYTF
.	TRBJ1-1	TRBV27	TGTGCCAGCAGTTTAGTACCGGGGAGCGCTTTCTTT	CASSLVPGSAFF
.	TRBJ2-5	TRBV21-1	TGTGCCAGCAGTCTACAGGGGGACGCTCTACAGGAGACCCAGTACTTC	CASSLQGDALQETQYF
.	TRBJ1-4	TRBV10-3	TGTGCCATCAGTGAGTCGACAATGGGAGTTGCCAATGAAAAACTGTTTTTT	CAISESTMGVANEKLFF
.	TRBJ2-1	TRBV5-1	TGCGCCAGCAGCTTGCCCCCTGGGGATGAGCAGTTCTTC	CASSLPPGDEQFF
TRBD2	TRBJ2-7	TRBV27	TGTGCCAGCAGTGCTAGCGGGAGGGCCGGTTCCTACGAGCAGTACTTC	CASSASGRAGSYEQYF
.	TRBJ2-7	TRBV6-5	TGTGCCAGCAGTCGGACGGGGTCCTACGAGCAGTACTTC	CASSRTGSYEQYF
.	TRBJ1-4	TRBV5-1	TGCGCCAGCAGCTTGACAGTGACGACTAATGAAAAACTGTTTTTT	CASSLTVTTNEKLFF
TRBD2	TRBJ2-5	TRBV2	TGTGCCAGCAGTGGGACTAGCGGGGGGGCGGTAAAGACCCAGTACTTC	CASSGTSGGAVKTQYF
TRBD1	TRBJ1-4	TRBV29-1	TGCAGCGTTTTGGAAGGGACAGGGATTGGTACTGAAAAACTGTTTTTT	CSVLEGTGIGTEKLFF
.	TRBJ1-1	TRBV10-3	TGTGCCATCAGTTCACCACCCGGGAACACTGAAGCTTTCTTT	CAISSPPGNTEAFF
.	TRBJ2-5	TRBV5-1	TGCGCCAGCAGCTTGGGAGGCGGCGAGACCCAGTACTTC	CASSLGGGETQYF
.	TRBJ2-3	TRBV5-1	TGCGCCAGCAGCTGGACTTCGGGGGGCCCCACAGATACGCAGTATTTT	CASSWTSGGPTDTQYF
TRBD2	TRBJ2-5	TRBV7-2	TGTGCCAGCAGCTCACAGGGACTAGCGGTTCAAGAGACCCAGTACTTC	CASSSQGLAVQETQYF
TRBD2	TRBJ2-3	TRBV19	TGTGCCAGTAGTATAGGCACTAGCGAGCCCACAGATACGCAGTATTTT	CASSIGTSEPTDTQYF
TRBD2	TRBJ2-7	TRBV7-2	TGTGCCAGCACCAAGACTAGCGGGAGCTACGAGCAGTACTTC	CASTKTSGSYEQYF
TRBD2	TRBJ2-5	TRBV6-5	TGTGCCAGCAAAGGCGGGAGGGCCCAAGAGACCCAGTACTTC	CASKGGRAQETQYF
.	TRBJ1-1	TRBV30	TGTGCCTGGGGGGGGAGGTACACTGAAGCTTTCTTT	CAWGGRYTEAFF
TRBD1	TRBJ1-5	TRBV5-1	TGCGCCAGCAGCCGAACAGGGGATCAGCCCCAGCATTTT	CASSRTGDQPQHF
.	TRBJ1-5	TRBV11-2	TGTGCCAGCAGCTTAGGAGTAGGGCGGGCGAGCAATCAGCCCCAGCATTTT	CASSLGVGRASNQPQHF